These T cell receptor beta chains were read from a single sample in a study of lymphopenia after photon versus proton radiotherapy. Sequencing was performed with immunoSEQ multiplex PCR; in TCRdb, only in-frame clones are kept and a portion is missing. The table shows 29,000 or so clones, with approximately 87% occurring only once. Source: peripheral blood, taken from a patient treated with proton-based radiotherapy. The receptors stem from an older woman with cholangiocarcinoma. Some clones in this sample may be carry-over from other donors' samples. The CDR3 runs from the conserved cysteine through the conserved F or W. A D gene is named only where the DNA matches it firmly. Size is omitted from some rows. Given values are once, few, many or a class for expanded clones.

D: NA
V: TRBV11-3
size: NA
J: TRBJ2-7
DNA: TGTGCCAGCAGCTTAGGTCTGGGCAAGTCCTACGAGCAGTACTTC
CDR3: CASSLGLGKSYEQYF

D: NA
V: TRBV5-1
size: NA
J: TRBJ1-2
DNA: TGCGCCAGCAGCTTCTCTGGGGCCCCTAACTATGGCTACACCTTC
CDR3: CASSFSGAPNYGYTF

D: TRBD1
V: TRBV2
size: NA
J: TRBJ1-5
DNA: TGTGCCAGCAGACAACAGGGGGTTCAGCCCCAGCATTTT
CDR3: CASRQQGVQPQHF

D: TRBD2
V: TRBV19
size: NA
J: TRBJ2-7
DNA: TGTGCCAGTAGTCAAGCGGGAGGGCCCGCGAGAAAGTACTTC
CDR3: CASSQAGGPARKYF

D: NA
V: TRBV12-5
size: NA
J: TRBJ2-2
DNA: TGTGCTAGTGGTTTGCCGTGGAGGCTCGAGGACACCGGGGAGCTGTTTTTT
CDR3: CASGLPWRLEDTGELFF

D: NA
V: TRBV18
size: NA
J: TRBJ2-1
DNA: TGTGCCAGCTCACCTACAGGAGTTAAGAATGAGCAGTTCTTC
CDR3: CASSPTGVKNEQFF

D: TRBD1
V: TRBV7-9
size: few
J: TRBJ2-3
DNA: TGTGCCAGCAGCTTAGGGCGACAGGGGGCAAGAGATACGCAGTATTTT
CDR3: CASSLGRQGARDTQYF

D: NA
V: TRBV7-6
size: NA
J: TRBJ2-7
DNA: TGTGCCAGCAGCTTAGCGCAAGGCGACTACGAGCAGTACTTC
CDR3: CASSLAQGDYEQYF

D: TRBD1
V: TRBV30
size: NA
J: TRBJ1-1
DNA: TGTGCCTGGGGTCGCGTCCGGGACAGCTATGAAGCTTTCTTT
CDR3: CAWGRVRDSYEAFF

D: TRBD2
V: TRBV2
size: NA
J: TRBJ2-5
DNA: TGTGCCAGCAGGACCGGGGGGGCCCACGAGACCCAGTACTTC
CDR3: CASRTGGAHETQYF